The next 23 T cell receptor beta chains were all read from a single sample in a study of vaccination effects on CD4 cells after COVID-19. Sequencing used immunoSEQ multiplex PCR; TCRdb keeps in-frame clones, though not all of them. This sample carries more than 45,000 clones, around 76% of them seen once, and the ten largest clones take roughly 6%. After expansion with viral peptide pools in the ViraFEST assay, antigen-specific CD4+ T cells were sequenced. Following 10 days of culture, CD4+ T cells were isolated. SARS-CoV-2 infection was confirmed by PCR in the person between March and December 2020. For these receptors, no antigen is known. The sample in question was CD4+ T cells from PBMCs cultured with HIV peptides, obtained before COVID-19 vaccination. The subset here: HIV-1 Nef peptide pool negative control/reference culture. The receptor set was obtained from a human donor who had a prior SARS-CoV-2 infection.

The CDR3 nucleotides are TGTGCCAGCAAGGAAACTAGCGGGAGCCCAGGGGAGCTGTTTTTT. Translated: CASKETSGSPGELFF. The rearrangement joins TRBV2 to TRBJ2-2; 11 bases match TRBD2. The J segment lost 8 bases and the V segment lost 7 bases, leaving 9 bases of the junction unmatched. CDR3 length: 15 amino acids. The germline V gene encodes CDR1 SNHLY and CDR2 FYNNEI.

DNA for the CDR3: TGTGCCAGCTTAGACCCACAGGGAGATGAAAAACTGTTTTTT. Protein: CASLDPQGDEKLFF. The chain couples TRBV7-9 to TRBJ1-4; D is perhaps TRBD1 (6 bases). V lost 8 bases to trimming and J lost 6 bases, with 16 bases between them. The V gene's germline CDR1 is SEHNR and CDR2 FQNEAQ (reference sequence). This CDR3 region has 14 residues.

This clone was found once. CDR3 sequence: CAWKLWEGYGYTF. In DNA, the CDR3 is TGTGCCTGGAAATTATGGGAGGGCTATGGCTACACCTTC. This rearrangement joins TRBV30 to TRBJ1-2, with D unresolved. Between the trimmed V and J ends, which lost 4 bases and 4 bases, there was a span of 13 bases. The germline gives CDR1 GTSNPN, CDR2 SVGIG (reference sequence). The CDR3 is 13 residues long.

V is TRBV6-2 or TRBV6-3 and J is TRBJ1-1, with D perhaps matching TRBD1 (6 bases). The germline gives CDR1 MNHEY, CDR2 SVGEGT. Trimming removed 0 bases at V and 0 bases at J, with 11 bases between. The CDR3 runs 16 residues. The CDR3: CASSYSTGDMNTEAFF. The CDR3 coding sequence is TGTGCCAGCAGTTACTCGACAGGAGACATGAACACTGAAGCTTTCTTT.

This clone was observed a handful of times. The CDR3 region has the DNA TGCGCCAGCTCCCGCTCACTAGCGGGCACTGGGGGCACAGATACGCAGTATTTT. Its protein product is CASSRSLAGTGGTDTQYF. V usage is TRBV4-3 and J usage is TRBJ2-3, with 9 positions matching TRBD2. The CDR3 covers 18 residues. V was pared by 8 bases and J by 1 base, with 16 bases of the junction left unmatched. From germline, CDR1 is LGHNA and CDR2 YSLEER.

The rearrangement uses TRBV7-8 and TRBJ2-3, with a weak D call TRBD2 (5 bases). V was shortened by 5 bases and J by 2 bases, with 14 bases between the two germline ends. Germline V gives CDR1 SGHVS, CDR2 FQNEAQ. CDR3 length: 15 amino acids. In DNA, the CDR3 is TGTGCCAGCAGCGTAAGGAGGACGGTCACAGATACGCAGTATTTT. Amino acids: CASSVRRTVTDTQYF. The complete variable domain, with remaining parts taken from reference TRBV7-8 and TRBJ2-3, reads GAGVSQSPRYKVAKRGQDVALRCDPISGHVSLFWYQQALGQGPEFLTYFQNEAQLDKSGLPSDRFFAERPEGSVSTLKIQRTQQEDSAVYLCASSVRRTVTDTQYFGPGTRLTVL.

The CDR3 DNA reads TGTGCCAGCACTCAAGGGGGCAGGGAGACCCAGTACTTC. Residues: CASTQGGRETQYF. V gene TRBV25-1 combines with J gene TRBJ2-5; 7 bases are shared with TRBD1. CDR1 and CDR2 from the germline V gene are MGHDK and SYGVNS. This CDR3 has 13 residues. Trimming cost V 7 bases and J 5 bases; bases outside gene matches: 7.

The chain links TRBV9 to TRBJ2-5; unclear D gene. The CDR3 consists of 13 residues. V was pared by 4 bases and J by 5 bases, with 12 bases between. Germline CDR1 and CDR2: SGDLS and YYNGEE. The CDR3 protein is CASSRTYGETQYF. The CDR3 DNA follows: TGTGCCAGCAGCAGGACCTACGGGGAGACCCAGTACTTC.

J is TRBJ1-5 and V is TRBV7-2; D gene ambiguous. CDR3 length: 14 residues. Looked up from germline, CDR1 is SGHTA and CDR2 is FQGNSA. Deletions cut 3 bases from V and 5 bases from J, with 11 bases between. CDR3 sequence (DNA): TGTGCCAGCAGCTTCGCCGGGATGCATCAGCCCCAGCATTTT. Translating gives CASSFAGMHQPQHF. Variable domain in full (rest from reference TRBV7-2 and TRBJ1-5): GAGVSQSPSNKVTEKGKDVELRCDPISGHTALYWYRQSLGQGLEFLIYFQGNSAPDKSGLPSDRFSAERTGGSVSTLTIQRTQQEDSAVYLCASSFAGMHQPQHFGDGTRLSIL.

V gene TRBV7-2 combines with J gene TRBJ2-7; D possibly uses TRBD1 or TRBD2 (5 bases each). V was trimmed by 2 bases and J by 3 bases, leaving 14 bases between them. Germline CDR1 and CDR2: SGHTA and FQGNSA. CDR3 length equals 15 residues. CDR3 sequence: CASSLFPGANYEQYF. DNA of the CDR3: TGTGCCAGCAGCTTATTCCCCGGGGCTAACTACGAGCAGTACTTC.

V usage is TRBV14 and J usage is TRBJ2-7; the match to TRBD2 covers 13 bases. The CDR3 loop spans 20 amino acids. The J segment lost 2 bases and the V segment lost 1 base, leaving 14 bases of the junction unmatched. Germline-derived CDR1 and CDR2 are SGHDN and FVKESK. This chain's CDR3 is CASSQGLRRLAGGNTYEQYF. The CDR3 nucleotides read TGTGCCAGCAGCCAAGGTTTGAGGAGACTAGCGGGAGGAAATACCTACGAGCAGTACTTC.

This chain uses TRBV6-6 with TRBJ2-5; D is uncertain. The CDR3 extends over 12 amino acids. CDR1 is MNHNY, CDR2 SVGAGI, per germline (reference sequence). Trimming removed 6 bases at V and 7 bases at J, with 12 bases between. The CDR3 here is CASSPSLGTQYF. The CDR3 region has the DNA TGTGCCAGCAGCCCCTCCCTGGGGACCCAGTACTTC.

The chain is built from TRBV15 and TRBJ2-3; D is perhaps TRBD1 or TRBD2 (6 bases each). V was shortened by 5 bases and J by 4 bases, with 19 bases between the two germline ends. This CDR3 spans 16 amino acids. Germline-derived CDR1 and CDR2 are LNHNV and YYDKDF (reference sequence). The CDR3 nucleotides read TGTGCCACCAGCTCCCGGAGGGGGGAGCTCCCAGATACGCAGTATTTT. Translation: CATSSRRGELPDTQYF.

The chain carries TRBV5-1 and TRBJ2-7, with TRBD2 as a possible D gene (6 bases). The V end was cut by 3 bases, the J end by 4 bases, with 17 bases between. The germline V gene encodes CDR1 SGHRS and CDR2 YFSETQ. This CDR3 has 15 amino acids. The CDR3 bases are TGCGCCAGCAGCTCGACCGGGACTCCTCCATACGAGCAGTACTTC. Its protein is CASSSTGTPPYEQYF.

As DNA, the CDR3 is TGCGCCAGCAGCCAAGCGGCTAGCGGGAGAGGCGATACGCAGTATTTT. It is translated as CASSQAASGRGDTQYF. This rearrangement joins TRBV4-3 to TRBJ2-3; 10 bases align to TRBD2. The CDR3 length is 16 residues. CDR1 is LGHNA and CDR2 is YSLEER in the germline V gene. J lost 6 bases, V lost 1 base, and 7 bases had no gene match.

The chain joins TRBV20-1 to TRBJ2-3; the match to TRBD2 covers 7 bases. This CDR3 comprises 14 residues. Per the germline V gene, CDR1 is DFQATT and CDR2 is SNEGSKA (reference sequence). V shed 3 bases, J shed 0 bases, and the junction held 3 bases outside the gene matches. The CDR3, as DNA: TGCAGTGCTAGTAGCGGGTACAGCACAGATACGCAGTATTTT. Its translation is CSASSGYSTDTQYF.

The chain carries TRBV18 and TRBJ2-6, with D uncertain. The germline V gene has CDR1 KGHSH and CDR2 LQKENI. The CDR3 totals 17 residues. Trimming took 0 bases from V and 0 from J, leaving 9 bases between them. CDR3 nucleotides: TGTGCCAGCTCACCACCGGGCAGGCGCTCTGGGGCCAACGTCCTGACTTTC. This encodes CASSPPGRRSGANVLTF.

The rearrangement links TRBV3-1 (or the pseudogene TRBV3-2) to TRBJ2-1, with D uncertain. CDR3 size: 11 residues. Germline V gene sequence: CDR1 LGHDT, CDR2 YNNKEL (reference sequence). Between the trimmed V and J ends, which lost 0 bases and 6 bases, there was a span of 0 bases. CDR3 coding DNA: TGTGCCAGCAGCCAAGACAATGAGCAGTTCTTC. Translating it yields CASSQDNEQFF.

This clone was seen a single time. The chain recombines TRBV7-8 with TRBJ1-2, with TRBD1 as a possible D gene (5 bases). CDR1 SGHVS and CDR2 FQNEAQ come from the germline V gene. The CDR3 spans 14 residues. Trimming took 5 bases from V and 6 from J, leaving 16 bases between them. Here the CDR3 reads CASSRRDRQNGYTF. The CDR3 nucleotides read TGTGCCAGCAGCCGTCGGGACCGACAAAATGGCTACACCTTC.

The chain couples TRBV7-2 to TRBJ2-7; no reliable D call. Germline CDR1 and CDR2: SGHTA and FQGNSA. The CDR3 spans 15 residues. The V end was cut by 0 bases, the J end by 3 bases, with 12 bases between. CDR3 protein: CASSLAPGSFYEQYF. CDR3 DNA sequence: TGTGCCAGCAGCTTAGCGCCGGGCAGCTTCTACGAGCAGTACTTC.

The V gene is TRBV10-2, the J gene TRBJ2-7; D may be TRBD2 (6 bases). The CDR3 sequence is 15 residues long. Germline assignment: CDR1 WSHSY and CDR2 SAAADI. V lost 3 bases, J lost 6 bases, and 18 bases lay in between. CDR3 sequence reads: CASSDPGTGVSEQYF. CDR3 DNA sequence: TGCGCCAGCAGTGATCCCGGGACTGGGGTCTCCGAGCAGTACTTC.

The rearrangement uses TRBV6-4 and TRBJ2-1, with D possibly matching TRBD1 (6 bases). V lost 2 bases, J lost 6 bases, and 8 bases lay in between. The CDR3 is made up of 13 amino acids. Germline CDR1 MRHNA, CDR2 SNTAGT. CDR3 DNA: TGTGCCAGCAGTGACATCAGGGGCAATGAGCAGTTCTTC. This sequence encodes CASSDIRGNEQFF.

The rearrangement links TRBV2 to TRBJ2-1; 9 nucleotides agree with TRBD2. The germline CDR1 and CDR2 sequences are SNHLY and FYNNEI. The CDR3 has 15 residues. V lost 4 bases, J lost 7 bases, and 8 bases stayed unmatched. The CDR3, as DNA: TGTGCCAGCAGTGCGGGGACTAGCAGTAGAAATGAGCAGTTCTTC. Its protein product is CASSAGTSSRNEQFF.